This note documents a single TCR beta chain sequence. This sample was included in a study of blood T cell repertoires in COVID-19. In the original processing: Reference gene primer amplification in the assay estimated nucleated cell counts. Clones were read by immunoSEQ multiplex PCR, and TCRdb kept only the in-frame ones, dropping some. V, J and clone size reflect that table, while D and trimming were determined from the DNA. The data contain tens of thousands of clones, almost 90% of them singletons. Sample: peripheral blood. This clonotype originated in a woman aged 70 to 79 with acute or convalescent COVID-19.

The CDR3 region is CASSYRGALGYTF. The CDR3 nucleotides are TGTGCCAGCAGTTACCGGGGGGCGCTTGGCTACACCTTC. The genes are TRBV6-5 and TRBJ1-2; tentative D call: TRBD1 (6 bases). This CDR3 has 13 residues. Trimming left V 2 bases short and J 7 bases short, with 11 bases between. Germline assignment: CDR1 MNHEY and CDR2 SVGAGI.